This is a list of T cell receptor beta chains from one sample in a study of chemoradiotherapy in HPV16-positive cancers. Sequencing used immunoSEQ multiplex PCR; TCRdb keeps in-frame clones, though not all of them. The sample gives 36,000 or so clones, roughly 77% of which show up once; 3% to 4% is in the top ten. Source: blood, taken from a patient who underwent chemoradiotherapy. The receptor set was obtained from a human donor with HPV-associated anogenital cancer. The CDR3 runs from the conserved cysteine through the conserved F or W. A D gene is named only where the DNA matches it firmly. A row's size may be missing; if present it is once, few, many or a size class.

D gene,V gene,clone size,J gene,CDR3 DNA,CDR3 protein
TRBD2,TRBV7-3,-,TRBJ2-3,TGTGCCAGCAGCTTACCCTCATGGGCGGGGGGCGTTGGCACAGATACGCAGTATTTT,CASSLPSWAGGVGTDTQYF
-,TRBV6-1,-,TRBJ1-5,TGTGCCAGCAGTGAAGGGTCCAGGGCAAATCAGCCCCAGCATTTT,CASSEGSRANQPQHF
-,TRBV19,-,TRBJ1-1,TGTGCCAGTAGTATTGCAGGGAGGACTGAAGCTTTCTTT,CASSIAGRTEAFF
-,TRBV15,-,TRBJ1-6,TGTGCCACCAGCAGAGCAGGGACTTCACCCCTCCACTTT,CATSRAGTSPLHF
TRBD1,TRBV2,-,TRBJ2-7,TGTGCCAGCAGTGAATTGGGGACAGCTTACGAGCAGTACTTC,CASSELGTAYEQYF
-,TRBV7-3,-,TRBJ1-1,TGTGCCAGCAGCCCCCAAATGGGCGCTGAAGCTTTCTTT,CASSPQMGAEAFF
TRBD1,TRBV30,-,TRBJ1-1,TGTGCCTGGAGCCAACAGGGACAGCCTTTGAACACTGAAGCTTTCTTT,CAWSQQGQPLNTEAFF
TRBD1,TRBV7-2,-,TRBJ1-1,TGTGCCAGCAGCTTATACAGGGGGCAGTGGAACACTGAAGCTTTCTTT,CASSLYRGQWNTEAFF
-,TRBV11-2,-,TRBJ2-3,TGTGCCAGCAGCTTAGAGTTGGAGACTGGCACAGATACGCAGTATTTT,CASSLELETGTDTQYF
TRBD2,TRBV10-3,-,TRBJ2-3,TGTGCCATCAGCCCTGGAATTAGCGGGGCTAGCACAGATACGCAGTATTTT,CAISPGISGASTDTQYF
TRBD1,TRBV6-1,-,TRBJ1-1,TGTGCCAGCAGTGAAGTGTCAGGGGGCCCCGTTGAAGCTTTCTTT,CASSEVSGGPVEAFF
TRBD1,TRBV18,-,TRBJ1-2,TGTGCCAGCCACGGCGGGACAGGGGGCATTACCTATGGCTACACCTTC,CASHGGTGGITYGYTF
-,TRBV7-2,-,TRBJ1-1,TGTGCCAGCAGCCGGGGGACCGGCAGAAATATGAACACTGAAGCTTTCTTT,CASSRGTGRNMNTEAFF
-,TRBV5-1,-,TRBJ1-1,TGCGCCAGCAGCTTGGCCGTGGGAATGAACACTGAAGCTTTCTTT,CASSLAVGMNTEAFF
-,TRBV6-6,once,TRBJ2-3,TGTGCCAGCAGTTACTCGGTCGCCGAGGATACGCAGTATTTT,CASSYSVAEDTQYF
-,TRBV5-8,-,TRBJ2-3,TGTGCCAGCAGCTTGGTTCCCTACACAGATACGCAGTATTTT,CASSLVPYTDTQYF
TRBD2,TRBV6-5,-,TRBJ2-5,TGTGCCAGCAGTTACTCCCGACTAGCGGGGGTGGAGACCCAGTACTTC,CASSYSRLAGVETQYF
TRBD1,TRBV12-5,-,TRBJ1-2,TGTGCTAGTGGAGATTCTCAAACAGGGGGATATGGCTACACCTTC,CASGDSQTGGYGYTF
TRBD1,TRBV5-4,-,TRBJ1-2,TGTGCCAGCAGCTCAGGGGGCTATGGCTACACCTTC,CASSSGGYGYTF
TRBD1,TRBV27,few,TRBJ1-6,TGTGCCAGCAGTCCCCTCGGGACAGTCCGAGGGTCACCCCTCCACTTT,CASSPLGTVRGSPLHF
TRBD2,TRBV2,-,TRBJ2-5,TGTGCCACAAAGCGGACTAGCGGGGGCCTACAAGAGACCCAGTACTTC,CATKRTSGGLQETQYF
-,TRBV5-4,-,TRBJ2-2,TGTGCCAGCACATGGACGGTGAACACCGGGGAGCTGTTTTTT,CASTWTVNTGELFF
-,TRBV27,-,TRBJ2-5,TGTGCCAGCAGTTTAAACAGGGCGGCGACCCAGTACTTC,CASSLNRAATQYF
-,TRBV19,-,TRBJ1-5,TGTGCCAGTAGTGGGGGGGGGCCAGGTCAGCCCCAGCATTTT,CASSGGGPGQPQHF
TRBD1,TRBV30,-,TRBJ1-4,TGTGCCTGGAGTCACAGGGGGCTGGTTGGCGCTACGAATGAAAAACTGTTTTTT,CAWSHRGLVGATNEKLFF
TRBD2,TRBV7-9,-,TRBJ2-3,TGTGCCAGCAGCTTAAACCTAGCGGGGAGCACAGATACGCAGTATTTT,CASSLNLAGSTDTQYF
-,TRBV9,-,TRBJ1-6,TGTGCCAGCAGCGTAGATGGGGAGCCCGTGCCCCTCCACTTT,CASSVDGEPVPLHF
TRBD1,TRBV15,-,TRBJ2-7,TGTGCCACCAGCACGCGACAGGGGTCCTACGAGCAGTACTTC,CATSTRQGSYEQYF
-,TRBV9,-,TRBJ1-2,TGTGCCAGCAGCGTAGATCCCGAACCCCCCTCTGGCTACACCTTC,CASSVDPEPPSGYTF
-,TRBV27,-,TRBJ1-6,TGTGCCAGCAGTAGGGCCGAACGGCGGGATTCACCCCTCCACTTT,CASSRAERRDSPLHF
TRBD1,TRBV7-6,-,TRBJ2-5,TGTGCCAGCAGGGGACTGACAGGGGGCTTGGAGACCCAGTACTTC,CASRGLTGGLETQYF
-,TRBV19,-,TRBJ1-2,TGTGCCAGTAGTATTACCGGGTATGGCTACACCTTC,CASSITGYGYTF
TRBD2,TRBV7-8,-,TRBJ2-3,TGTGCCAGCAGCTTTGGACTAGCGGGGTATAGCACAGATACGCAGTATTTT,CASSFGLAGYSTDTQYF
-,TRBV5-4,-,TRBJ2-5,TGTGCCAGCAGCTCAAGACTAGTCGGGGGAGAGACCCAGTACTTC,CASSSRLVGGETQYF
-,TRBV6-1,few,TRBJ1-5,TGTGCCAGCAGGGATCAGGGAAATCAGCCCCAGCATTTT,CASRDQGNQPQHF
-,TRBV7-2,-,TRBJ2-3,TGTGCCAGCAGCATGCTCACAGATACGCAGTATTTT,CASSMLTDTQYF
-,TRBV6-5,-,TRBJ2-3,TGTGCCAGCAGTTACAGGGGCTGGGGAGATACGCAGTATTTT,CASSYRGWGDTQYF
-,TRBV18,once,TRBJ1-1,TGTGCCAGCTCACTAGGAGTGAACACTGAAGCTTTCTTT,CASSLGVNTEAFF
-,TRBV6-5,once,TRBJ2-3,TGTGCCAGCAGTTACTCGGGAGGACAGGCTCAGTATTTT,CASSYSGGQAQYF
-,TRBV7-9,-,TRBJ1-1,TGTGCCAGCAGCTTAGTCTTTGACCTCTGGGGGGACACTGAAGCTTTCTTT,CASSLVFDLWGDTEAFF
TRBD1,TRBV9,-,TRBJ2-7,TGTGCCAGCAGCAAACCGGGACAGCTATACGAGCAGTACTTC,CASSKPGQLYEQYF
-,TRBV11-2,-,TRBJ2-7,TGTGCCAGCAGCTCACAAAGACTGGGCGGGCAGTACTTC,CASSSQRLGGQYF
TRBD1,TRBV19,-,TRBJ1-5,TGTGCCAGTAGTCCGGGACAGGGGAAGTGGAATCAGCCCCAGCATTTT,CASSPGQGKWNQPQHF
-,TRBV18,once,TRBJ1-1,TGTGCCAGCTCACCTACGCACACTGAAGCTTTCTTT,CASSPTHTEAFF
-,TRBV11-3,-,TRBJ2-1,TGTGCCAGCAGCTTCGGGGCGGCACCCGGCAATGAGCAGTTCTTC,CASSFGAAPGNEQFF
-,TRBV5-1,once,TRBJ2-3,TGCGCCAGCAGCTTAGGGCCAGACACAGATACGCAGTATTTT,CASSLGPDTDTQYF
-,TRBV6-5,-,TRBJ1-2,TGTGCCAGTCGGTCGGGGGATGGCTACACCTTC,CASRSGDGYTF
-,TRBV9,-,TRBJ2-7,TGTGCCAGCAGCGTAGAAGGGTCCTACGAGCAGTACTTC,CASSVEGSYEQYF
-,TRBV5-1,-,TRBJ1-3,TGCGCCAGCAGCTTAGACACTAGCTCTGGAAACACCATATATTTT,CASSLDTSSGNTIYF
TRBD1,TRBV7-9,-,TRBJ2-1,TGTGCCAGCAGCTTGGGGCAGGGGGCACTCAATGAGCAGTTCTTC,CASSLGQGALNEQFF
TRBD2,TRBV5-1,-,TRBJ2-1,TGCGCCAGCAGCGACGGGACTAGCGGCCGCAATGAGCAGTTCTTC,CASSDGTSGRNEQFF
TRBD2,TRBV30,-,TRBJ2-2,TGTGCCTCCTCGACTAGCGGGGGGGCCGGGGAGCTGTTTTTT,CASSTSGGAGELFF
-,TRBV5-1,-,TRBJ2-6,TGCGCCAGCAGCTCTCGGACGTCTGGGGCCAACGTCCTGACTTTC,CASSSRTSGANVLTF
-,TRBV14,-,TRBJ2-7,TGTGCCAGCAGCCAAGAGAACAGGCCTACGGACGAGCAGTACTTC,CASSQENRPTDEQYF
-,TRBV5-5,-,TRBJ1-1,TGTGCCAGCAGCTTGGCGGGGGGCGATGGTACTGAAGCTTTCTTT,CASSLAGGDGTEAFF
-,TRBV29-1,-,TRBJ2-7,TGCAGCGTTGAAGATGGACAGCTATCCTACGAGCAGTACTTC,CSVEDGQLSYEQYF